The 21 T cell receptor beta chains below all came from one sample that was sequenced in a study of cytomegalovirus exposure and HLA in healthy donors. The PCR employed 60 Vbeta primers together with 13 Jbeta primers. Clones were sequenced by immunoSEQ multiplex PCR, and TCRdb holds only the in-frame ones, with some missing. The table shows some 90,000 clones, with about three quarters occurring only once. Sequenced: PBMCs. Receptor source: a man aged 35 to 55 in good health and CMV-seronegative.

This chain links TRBV9 with TRBJ2-1; a possible D gene is TRBD2 (5 bases). The CDR3 runs 14 residues. The ends were cut back, 3 bases at V and 0 bases at J, with 7 bases in the middle. Germline CDR1 SGDLS, CDR2 YYNGEE. The CDR3 region has the DNA TGTGCCAGCAGCGGAGCGGACTCCTACAATGAGCAGTTCTTC. This translates into CASSGADSYNEQFF.

The chain links TRBV18 to TRBJ1-3; 7 positions match TRBD1. Germline CDR1 and CDR2: KGHSH and LQKENI. V was clipped by 4 bases and J by 3 bases; unmatched bases: 3. This CDR3 region has 14 residues. Here the CDR3 reads CASSRDSYGNTIYF. The CDR3, as DNA: TGTGCCAGCTCACGGGACAGCTATGGAAACACCATATATTTT.

The rearrangement links TRBV6-1 to TRBJ2-5, with D maybe TRBD2 (6 bases). From germline, CDR1 is MNHNS and CDR2 SASEGT. The CDR3 totals 14 residues. Trimming took 6 bases from V and 5 from J, leaving 16 bases between them. Here the CDR3 DNA reads TGTGCCAGCAGCGAGGCGGGGCCGAGTGAGACCCAGTACTTC. The encoded protein is CASSEAGPSETQYF.

V usage is TRBV2 and J usage is TRBJ1-4; 8 positions agree with TRBD1. Germline CDR1 and CDR2: SNHLY and FYNNEI. V shed 5 bases, J shed 14 bases, and the junction held 13 bases outside the gene matches. This CDR3 contains 14 residues. CDR3 amino acids: CASSSGTGRKSLFF. The CDR3 DNA sequence: TGTGCCAGCAGTTCCGGGACAGGCAGAAAAAGTCTGTTTTTT. Combining the CDR3 with reference TRBV2 and TRBJ1-4 gives the whole variable domain EPEVTQTPSHQVTQMGQEVILRCVPISNHLYFYWYRQILGQKVEFLVSFYNNEISEKSEIFDDQFSVERPDGSNFTLKIRSTKLEDSAMYFCASSSGTGRKSLFFGSGTQLSVL.

The chain recombines TRBV5-4 with TRBJ2-5; 10 nucleotides align to TRBD1. This CDR3 is built from 14 residues. CDR1 and CDR2 from the germline V gene are SGHNT and YYREEE (reference sequence). J lost 4 bases, V lost 2 bases, and 2 bases had no gene match. CDR3 in amino acids: CASSLRQGAETQYF. The CDR3 nucleotides are TGTGCCAGCAGCTTAAGACAGGGGGCAGAGACCCAGTACTTC. The variable domain in full, completed from reference TRBV5-4 and TRBJ2-5, reads ETGVTQSPTHLIKTRGQQVTLRCSSQSGHNTVSWYQQALGQGPQFIFQYYREEENGRGNFPPRFSGLQFPNYSSELNVNALELDDSALYLCASSLRQGAETQYFGPGTRLLVL.

A word on this clone: Germline and junction disagree at one end, which may indicate a read error. V is TRBV6-4 and J is TRBJ2-3; TRBD1 might be the D (6 bases). CDR1 is MRHNA, CDR2 SNTAGT, per germline. This CDR3 is 14 amino acids long. CDR3 DNA sequence: TGTGCCAGCAGTGACTCCCTCAGGACAGTTACGCAGTATTTT. This translates into CASSDSLRTVTQYF.

The chain uses TRBV7-9 and TRBJ2-7, with TRBD2 matching over 13 bases. From germline, CDR1 is SEHNR and CDR2 FQNEAQ (reference sequence). Trimming took 5 bases from V and 6 from J; bases not matched to a gene: 7. This CDR3 is 15 amino acids long. In DNA, the CDR3 is TGTGCCAGCAGCCCACCAGGGACTAGCGGGGTCGAGCAGTACTTC. Protein sequence: CASSPPGTSGVEQYF. The full variable domain, with the rest looked up from reference TRBV7-9 and TRBJ2-7, is DTGVSQNPRHKITKRGQNVTFRCDPISEHNRLYWYRQTLGQGPEFLTYFQNEAQLEKSRLLSDRFSAERPKGSFSTLEIQRTEQGDSAMYLCASSPPGTSGVEQYFGPGTRLTVT.

The V and J genes are TRBV27 and TRBJ1-2; D is possibly TRBD1 (5 bases). With 2 bases removed from V and 4 bases from J, the gap between germline ends came to 11 bases. CDR3 length: 14 residues. Germline V gene data show CDR1 as MNHEY and CDR2 as SMNVEV (reference sequence). CDR3 nucleotide sequence: TGTGCCAGCAGTTTAGGACAAGAGCGCTATGGCTACACCTTC. Protein product: CASSLGQERYGYTF.

J is TRBJ1-5 and V is TRBV23-1, with TRBD1 matching over 9 bases. TRBV23-1 is placed among ORFs of uncertain function. The CDR3 runs 17 residues. V dropped 3 bases and J dropped 9; count of bases not matched to a gene: 15. CDR3 coding DNA: TGCGCCAGCAGTCAGTCGCGACAACAGGGGGCATTAAGGCCCCAGCATTTT. Protein product: CASSQSRQQGALRPQHF.

The chain links TRBV28 to TRBJ2-2, with D possibly matching TRBD2 (6 bases). V was trimmed by 1 base and J by 1 base, leaving 13 bases between them. This CDR3 is built from 17 residues. Germline values: CDR1 MDHEN, CDR2 SYDVKM. CDR3 DNA: TGTGCCAGCAGTTTATCTCTATTGGGGGGGAACACCGGGGAGCTGTTTTTT. It is translated as CASSLSLLGGNTGELFF.

The chain is built from TRBV7-8 and TRBJ1-4; D not certain. This CDR3 comprises 12 residues. Per the germline V gene, CDR1 is SGHVS and CDR2 is FQNEAQ. The V gene lost 4 bases and the J gene lost 8 bases, with 8 bases spanning the gap. CDR3 DNA: TGTGCCAGCAGCTCGCGGGGAGAAAAACTGTTTTTT. Protein sequence: CASSSRGEKLFF.

The rearrangement uses TRBV4-2 and TRBJ2-3, with D unresolved. There are 13 residues in the CDR3. V was trimmed by 4 bases and J by 5 bases, leaving 10 bases between them. Germline V gene data show CDR1 as LGHNA and CDR2 as YNFKEQ. In DNA, the CDR3 is TGTGCCAGCAGCCGTTACGCCGGAGATACGCAGTATTTT. Translating gives CASSRYAGDTQYF.

The V gene is TRBV7-9, the J gene TRBJ1-4; D gene uncertain. This CDR3 contains 15 residues. V lost 1 base and J lost 7, with 13 bases in between. The germline V gene has CDR1 SEHNR and CDR2 FQNEAQ (reference sequence). CDR3 sequence reads: CASSLVGESGEKLFF. The CDR3 DNA follows: TGTGCCAGCAGCTTAGTCGGGGAATCTGGTGAAAAACTGTTTTTT. The variable domain in full, completed from reference TRBV7-9 and TRBJ1-4, reads DTGVSQNPRHKITKRGQNVTFRCDPISEHNRLYWYRQTLGQGPEFLTYFQNEAQLEKSRLLSDRFSAERPKGSFSTLEIQRTEQGDSAMYLCASSLVGESGEKLFFGSGTQLSVL.

The chain links TRBV2 to TRBJ1-6, with D unresolved. In germline, CDR1 is SNHLY, CDR2 FYNNEI. The V end was cut by 1 base, the J end by 8 bases, with 3 bases between. The CDR3 is 12 residues long. Written as DNA, the CDR3 is TGTGCCAGCAGTGAAGAGCATTCACCCCTCCACTTT. This codes for CASSEEHSPLHF.

The chain uses TRBV5-1 and TRBJ2-3; D is possibly TRBD2 (7 bases). The CDR3 contains 14 residues. V shed 6 bases and J shed 5 bases, with 16 bases lying between them. The V gene's germline CDR1 is SGHRS and CDR2 YFSETQ. This CDR3 reads CASTGGGGVDTQYF. The CDR3, as DNA: TGCGCCAGCACCGGGGGCGGGGGAGTAGATACGCAGTATTTT.

This chain joins TRBV5-1 and TRBJ2-7, with 8 bases fitting TRBD1. The CDR3 is made up of 15 amino acids. CDR1 and CDR2 from the germline V gene are SGHRS and YFSETQ. After removal of 4 bases from V and 3 bases from J, the junction contained 9 bases not matched to a gene. CDR3 sequence: CASSRDGTGLYEQYF. The CDR3 DNA sequence: TGCGCCAGCAGCCGGGACGGGACAGGCCTCTACGAGCAGTACTTC. Full variable domain (remainder filled in from reference TRBV5-1 and TRBJ2-7): KAGVTQTPRYLIKTRGQQVTLSCSPISGHRSVSWYQQTPGQGLQFLFEYFSETQRNKGNFPGRFSGRQFSNSRSEMNVSTLELGDSALYLCASSRDGTGLYEQYFGPGTRLTVT.

The chain employs TRBV30 and TRBJ1-6, with 7 positions matching TRBD1. CDR3 length: 15 amino acids. Per germline, CDR1 GTSNPN and CDR2 SVGIG (reference sequence). V gave up 3 bases and J gave up 5 bases; unmatched junction bases: 7. The CDR3: CAWRFWDSNNSPLHF. The CDR3 DNA reads as TGTGCCTGGAGATTCTGGGACAGCAATAATTCACCCCTCCACTTT.

J is TRBJ2-7 and V is TRBV28; D is undetermined. CDR3 length equals 14 residues. V was pared by 0 bases and J by 5 bases, with 11 bases between. Germline CDR1 is MDHEN and CDR2 is SYDVKM. CDR3 sequence reads: CASSLWMRSDEQYF. The CDR3 DNA reads as TGTGCCAGCAGTTTATGGATGCGTTCCGACGAGCAGTACTTC.

The chain has TRBV7-2 and TRBJ2-2; 8 nucleotides align to TRBD2. CDR3 length: 14 residues. Trimming cost V 5 bases and J 6 bases; bases outside gene matches: 5. The germline CDR1 and CDR2 sequences are SGHTA and FQGNSA. The CDR3 here is CASSLGLAPGELFF. The CDR3 DNA sequence: TGTGCCAGCAGCCTCGGACTAGCCCCCGGGGAGCTGTTTTTT.

This clone was seen only once. The chain links TRBV21-1 to TRBJ1-1; TRBD1 is the table's D call and was not checked against the DNA. TRBV21-1 is marked as a pseudogene. The CDR3 is made up of 15 amino acids. The CDR3 sequence: CASSKDRGMNTEAFF. Here the CDR3 DNA reads TGTGCCAGCAGCAAGGACAGGGGCATGAACACTGAAGCTTTCTTT.

This clone was found once. The chain links TRBV6-4 to TRBJ2-1; 9 bases agree with TRBD1. With 3 bases clipped from V and 4 bases from J, the junction kept 4 bases outside the gene matches. The germline V gene encodes CDR1 MRHNA and CDR2 SNTAGT. The CDR3 is 15 amino acids. DNA for the CDR3: TGTGCCAGCAGTGAGGGACAGGGTCCTTACAATGAGCAGTTCTTC. Translation gives CASSEGQGPYNEQFF.